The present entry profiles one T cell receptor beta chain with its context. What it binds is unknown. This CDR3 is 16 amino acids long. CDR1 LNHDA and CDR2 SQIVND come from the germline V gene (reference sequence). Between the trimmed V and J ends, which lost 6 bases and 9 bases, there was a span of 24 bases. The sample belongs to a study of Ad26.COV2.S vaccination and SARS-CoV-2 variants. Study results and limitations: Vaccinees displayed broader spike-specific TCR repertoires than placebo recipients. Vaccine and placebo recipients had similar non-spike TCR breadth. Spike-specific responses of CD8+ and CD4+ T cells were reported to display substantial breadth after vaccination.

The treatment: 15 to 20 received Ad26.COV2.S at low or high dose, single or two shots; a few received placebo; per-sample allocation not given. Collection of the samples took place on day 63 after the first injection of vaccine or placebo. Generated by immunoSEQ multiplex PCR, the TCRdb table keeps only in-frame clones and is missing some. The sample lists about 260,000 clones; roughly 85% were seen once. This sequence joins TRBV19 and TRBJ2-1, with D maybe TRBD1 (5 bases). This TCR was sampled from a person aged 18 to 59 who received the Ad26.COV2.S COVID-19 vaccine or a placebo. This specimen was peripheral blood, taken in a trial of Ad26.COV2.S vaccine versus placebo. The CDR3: CASRPGSPGRVSEQFF. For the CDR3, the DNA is TGTGCCAGTAGGCCCGGATCCCCGGGCAGGGTAAGTGAGCAGTTCTTC.